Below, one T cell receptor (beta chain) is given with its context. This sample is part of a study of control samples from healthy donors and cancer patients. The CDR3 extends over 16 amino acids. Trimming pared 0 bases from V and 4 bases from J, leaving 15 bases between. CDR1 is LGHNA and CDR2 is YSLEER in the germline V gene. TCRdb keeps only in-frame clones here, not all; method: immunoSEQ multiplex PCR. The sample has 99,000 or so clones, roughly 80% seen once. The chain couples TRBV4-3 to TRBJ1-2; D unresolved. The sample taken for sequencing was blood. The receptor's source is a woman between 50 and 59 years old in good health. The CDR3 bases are TGCGCCAGCAGCCAAGATCAAGGACGGGCTCTCTATGGCTACACCTTC. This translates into CASSQDQGRALYGYTF.